The T cell receptor (beta chain) described here comes from a study of blood T cells in healthy people across ages. Primers used in a second PCR of roughly 7 to 12 cycles were a sample-barcoded 5' primer and a J-beta primer mix. The yield of each sample was at least 3 million CDR3-containing paired-end reads. TCRdb fed the 5' RACE reads into MiXCR, producing one record per CDR3 protein. The sample has about 1.1 million distinct CDR3 sequences, under 40% seen once; the top ten hold about 12%. Germline CDR1 is SQVTM and CDR2 is ANQGSEA. This CDR3 contains 14 residues. Trimming stripped 4 bases from V and 0 bases from J, with 10 bases between.

This chain joins TRBV29-1 and TRBJ2-1; D may be TRBD1 or TRBD2 (6 bases each). Input material: blood. This receptor was obtained from a man between 18 and 35 years old in good health. The CDR3, as DNA: TGCAGCGTTGTGGGGGGCTTCTCCTACAATGAGCAGTTCTTC. Translated: CSVVGGFSYNEQFF.